The 21 T cell receptor beta chains reported below all come from one sample, sequenced in a study of CD8+ T cells in alopecia areata. The authors extracted RNA and reverse transcribed it into cDNA as the sequencing template. Generated by immunoSEQ multiplex PCR, the TCRdb table keeps only in-frame clones and is missing some. Counted here are some 170,000 clones, over 50% occurring once; the ten biggest clones make up about 15%. Sequences were derived from CD4+ T cells sorted from blood, sampled at week 0. The origin of the receptors is a human donor with alopecia areata.

V gene TRBV11-2 combines with J gene TRBJ2-6; D might be TRBD1 (5 bases). This CDR3 is 14 amino acids long. Trimming left V 4 bases short and J 3 bases short, with 7 bases between. CDR1 and CDR2 from the germline V gene are SGHAT and FQNNGV. The CDR3 is CASSSRGGANVLTF. In nucleotides, the CDR3 is TGTGCCAGCAGCTCTAGGGGTGGGGCCAACGTCCTGACTTTC.

The chain recombines TRBV6-6 with TRBJ2-7; 10 bases fit TRBD1. The CDR3 runs 14 residues. The germline CDR1 and CDR2 sequences are MNHNY and SVGAGI (reference sequence). Trimming removed 4 bases from V and 4 bases from J; junction bases left unmatched: 4. The CDR3 nucleotides are TGTGCCAGCAGTTCTCCGGACAGGGGGTACGAGCAGTACTTC. Its translation is CASSSPDRGYEQYF.

This clone was observed a few times. V is TRBV4-1 and J is TRBJ1-1, with D possibly matching TRBD1 (5 bases). V lost 0 bases to trimming and J lost 11 bases, with 22 bases between them. The CDR3 is made up of 16 amino acids. CDR1 is MGHRA and CDR2 is YSYEKL in the germline V gene. The CDR3 DNA follows: TGCGCCAGCAGCCAAGATCCCCAGGGAGGCTGGTCGGGTGCTTTCTTT. Amino acid sequence: CASSQDPQGGWSGAFF.

This clone came up a few times. The chain has TRBV30 and TRBJ1-2; D not certain. The CDR3 runs 12 residues. Germline CDR1 GTSNPN, CDR2 SVGIG (reference sequence). Here the CDR3 reads CPTDERDYGYTF. CDR3 DNA: TGTCCCACTGATGAGCGCGACTATGGCTACACCTTC.

The V gene is TRBV10-1, the J gene TRBJ1-1, with TRBD1 identical over 10 bases. The CDR3 is 14 amino acids. V dropped 6 bases and J dropped 3; count of bases not matched to a gene: 4. Per germline, CDR1 WNHNN and CDR2 SYGVQD (reference sequence). The CDR3, as DNA: TGCGCCAGCAGCAGACAGGGGGCTGACACTGAAGCTTTCTTT. Translation gives CASSRQGADTEAFF.

This chain joins TRBV6-5 and TRBJ1-1, with 9 nucleotides matching TRBD1. The germline CDR1 and CDR2 sequences are MNHEY and SVGAGI. V shed 6 bases, J shed 1 base, and the junction held 6 bases outside the gene matches. CDR3 length equals 15 residues. The CDR3 bases are TGTGCCAGCAGACCCACAGGGGGCCGGAACACTGAAGCTTTCTTT. Translating it yields CASRPTGGRNTEAFF.

The J gene is TRBJ2-2, the V gene TRBV9, with 8 bases matching TRBD1. Germline lookup yields CDR1 SGDLS and CDR2 YYNGEE. CDR3 length: 15 amino acids. With 0 bases clipped from V and 3 bases from J, the junction kept 1 base outside the gene matches. CDR3 sequence reads: CASSVVRGHTGELFF. CDR3 DNA sequence: TGTGCCAGCAGCGTAGTCAGGGGGCACACCGGGGAGCTGTTTTTT. The variable domain in full, with the rest retrieved from reference TRBV9 and TRBJ2-2, is DSGVTQTPKHLITATGQRVTLRCSPRSGDLSVYWYQQSLDQGLQFLIQYYNGEERAKGNILERFSAQQFPDLHSELNLSSLELGDSALYFCASSVVRGHTGELFFGEGSRLTVL.

In this sample, this clone turned up a few times. The gene calls are TRBV7-8 and TRBJ1-6; 7 nucleotides match TRBD1. Per the germline V gene, CDR1 is SGHVS and CDR2 is FQNEAQ. V gave up 2 bases and J gave up 8 bases; unmatched junction bases: 3. This CDR3 is 14 amino acids long. The CDR3 coding sequence is TGTGCCAGCAGCTTAAATGACAGGGATTCACCCCTCCACTTT. This encodes CASSLNDRDSPLHF.

The chain carries TRBV7-2 and TRBJ1-5, with TRBD1 matching over 7 bases. V shed 6 bases and J 7 bases; nucleotides not matched to a gene: 9. The CDR3 is made up of 14 amino acids. CDR1 is SGHTA and CDR2 is FQGNSA in the germline V gene. The CDR3 nucleotides are TGTGCCAGCAGTACTGACAGGGTAGGGCAGCCCCAGCATTTT. Translating gives CASSTDRVGQPQHF.

The chain recombines TRBV29-1 with TRBJ2-7, with 9 bases fitting TRBD1. Trimming took 7 bases from V and 5 from J; bases not matched to a gene: 9. The CDR3 extends over 13 amino acids. The germline gives CDR1 SQVTM, CDR2 ANQGSEA. The CDR3, as DNA: TGCAGCGCCGACCAGGGACAGGGCAACGAGCAGTACTTC. It yields the protein CSADQGQGNEQYF.

This clone has only one observation. The chain has TRBV7-2 and TRBJ2-1; D is possibly TRBD2 (6 bases). The CDR3 length is 15 residues. V dropped 6 bases and J dropped 4 bases, with 16 bases sitting between them. Per the germline V gene, CDR1 is SGHTA and CDR2 is FQGNSA. CDR3 residues: CASREERGFYNEQFF. CDR3 DNA: TGTGCCAGCAGGGAAGAACGGGGGTTTTACAATGAGCAGTTCTTC.

CDR3 protein: CASSYGGQTQYF. For the CDR3, the DNA is TGTGCCAGCAGTTACGGAGGACAGACCCAGTACTTC. The rearrangement links TRBV6-5 to TRBJ2-5; the D gene is possibly TRBD2 (5 bases). The length of the CDR3 is 12 residues. V shed 2 bases and J shed 6 bases, with 7 bases lying between them. Looked up from germline, CDR1 is MNHEY and CDR2 is SVGAGI.

The chain has TRBV5-1 and TRBJ2-5; unclear D gene. Between the trimmed V and J ends, which lost 0 bases and 0 bases, there was a span of 6 bases. The germline V gene has CDR1 SGHRS and CDR2 YFSETQ. This CDR3 has 14 residues. The CDR3 sequence: CASSLEQYQETQYF. The DNA for the CDR3 is TGCGCCAGCAGCTTGGAGCAATACCAAGAGACCCAGTACTTC.

This clone was seen at least ten times. CDR3 in amino acids: CASSSRDRDEQYF. As DNA, the CDR3 is TGTGCCAGCAGCTCGCGGGACAGGGACGAGCAGTACTTC. The rearrangement joins TRBV9 to TRBJ2-7, with 9 positions matching TRBD1. Germline V gene lookup returns CDR1 SGDLS and CDR2 YYNGEE. CDR3 size: 13 residues. Trimming removed 4 bases from V and 5 bases from J; junction bases left unmatched: 4.

Remarks on this clone: A read error may account for a junction end that differs from germline. This chain connects TRBV2 to TRBJ2-1; TRBD1 aligns across 10 bases. The CDR3 runs 15 residues. Germline V gene lookup returns CDR1 SNHLY and CDR2 FYNNEI. CDR3 nucleotides: TGTGCCAGCAGTAAAGCCGGGACAGGGGACAATGAGCAGTTCTTC. It yields the protein CASSKAGTGDNEQFF.

V is TRBV19 and J is TRBJ2-5; 10 positions agree with TRBD1. V shed 2 bases and J 5 bases; nucleotides not matched to a gene: 5. The CDR3 is made up of 15 amino acids. Per the germline V gene, CDR1 is LNHDA and CDR2 is SQIVND (reference sequence). The CDR3 region is CASSITGTGVETQYF. For the CDR3, the DNA is TGTGCCAGTAGTATAACCGGGACAGGGGTCGAGACCCAGTACTTC. The complete variable domain, with remaining parts taken from reference TRBV19 and TRBJ2-5, reads DGGITQSPKYLFRKEGQNVTLSCEQNLNHDAMYWYRQDPGQGLRLIYYSQIVNDFQKGDIAEGYSVSREKKESFPLTVTSAQKNPTAFYLCASSITGTGVETQYFGPGTRLLVL.

The V call is TRBV5-1, the J call TRBJ1-1; 7 bases agree with TRBD1. V shed 3 bases and J 5 bases; nucleotides not matched to a gene: 13. In germline, CDR1 is SGHRS, CDR2 YFSETQ. The CDR3 extends over 16 amino acids. The CDR3 loop is CASSSLLTGRGTEAFF. DNA for the CDR3: TGCGCCAGCAGCTCCCTACTGACAGGGAGGGGGACTGAAGCTTTCTTT.

This CDR3 is CASSLRRGSSYNEQFF. The CDR3 DNA follows: TGTGCCAGCAGCTTAAGGCGGGGAAGCTCCTACAATGAGCAGTTCTTC. The J gene is TRBJ2-1, the V gene TRBV7-6; TRBD2 is a possible D gene (6 bases). Between the trimmed V and J ends, which lost 2 bases and 0 bases, there was a span of 11 bases. This CDR3 region has 16 residues. CDR1 and CDR2 (germline): SGHVS, FNYEAQ.

This chain joins TRBV12-5 and TRBJ1-6; the D is unclear. Germline CDR1 LGHNT, CDR2 FRNRAP. The germline V and J ends were trimmed by 2 bases and 10 bases, with 6 bases remaining between them. The CDR3 spans 12 residues. Here the CDR3 reads CASGLPSSPLHF. The CDR3 nucleotides are TGTGCTAGTGGTTTGCCCTCCTCACCCCTCCACTTT. Supplemented by reference TRBV12-5 and TRBJ1-6, the full variable domain reads DARVTQTPRHKVTEMGQEVTMRCQPILGHNTVFWYRQTMMQGLELLAYFRNRAPLDDSGMPKDRFSAEMPDATLATLKIQPSEPRDSAVYFCASGLPSSPLHFGNGTRLTVT.

This clone has a handful of counts. This sequence joins TRBV10-3 and TRBJ2-1; TRBD2 matches 8 bases. The CDR3 length is 15 residues. V lost 10 bases, J lost 7 bases, and 15 bases stayed unmatched. CDR1 and CDR2 from the germline V gene are ENHRY and SYGVKD. The CDR3: CASSITGTGGNEQFF. Written as DNA, the CDR3 is TGTGCCAGTAGCATCACCGGGACGGGGGGGAATGAGCAGTTCTTC.

The chain has TRBV2 and TRBJ2-6; D is undetermined. The CDR3 length is 15 residues. Trimming pared 6 bases from V and 2 bases from J, leaving 11 bases between. Germline V gene lookup returns CDR1 SNHLY and CDR2 FYNNEI. CDR3 sequence (DNA): TGTGCCAGCAGGGCTGGAGTTGCTGGGGCCAACGTCCTGACTTTC. This gives the protein CASRAGVAGANVLTF.